The T cell receptor (beta chain) under discussion was sequenced for a study of shared clonotypes between healthy human individuals. The study, taken as a whole, reports: Few donors restricted represented genetic and exposure-history diversity.

Deletions cut 4 bases from V and 3 bases from J, with 15 bases between. Looked up from germline, CDR1 is SGHNT and CDR2 is YYREEE (reference sequence). This CDR3 contains 15 residues. Note on this clone: Its antigen is currently unknown.

Each sorted subset replicate got 200 ng genomic DNA, tens of thousands of genomes. The data were produced by immunoSEQ multiplex PCR, yet TCRdb's version contains in-frame clones alone and is incomplete. The table shows 1,400,000 or so clones, with 97% to 99% occurring only once. The sample was naive CD4+ T cells sorted from blood. Subset defined: CD45RA+ positively selected. The origin of this receptor is a man aged 30 to 39 in good health. V and J are TRBV5-4 and TRBJ2-3, with TRBD2 as a possible D gene (6 bases). CDR3 sequence reads: CASSRRDPITDTQYF. DNA of the CDR3: TGTGCCAGCAGCCGGCGGGACCCAATTACAGATACGCAGTATTTT.